The 4 T cell receptor beta chains in this list originate from one sample, sequenced in a study of cytomegalovirus exposure and HLA in healthy donors. Primers included in the PCR were 60 Vbeta and 13 Jbeta primers. Sequencing was performed with immunoSEQ multiplex PCR; in TCRdb, only in-frame clones are kept and a portion is missing. The sample includes 130,000 to 150,000 clones, about 80% of them seen just once. Sample: PBMCs. The source is a middle-aged man in good health and CMV-seropositive.

This clone was seen once. The V and J genes are TRBV27 and TRBJ2-1, with D perhaps TRBD2 (7 bases). The V end lost 2 bases, the J end lost 7 bases, and 21 bases lay between the germline ends. This CDR3 spans 17 amino acids. The V gene's germline CDR1 is MNHEY and CDR2 SMNVEV (reference sequence). In DNA form, the CDR3 reads TGTGCCAGCAGTTTAGGGCGGGGGCGCGGGTGGGGAAATGAGCAGTTCTTC. This sequence encodes CASSLGRGRGWGNEQFF.

The V call is TRBV9, the J call TRBJ2-1; TRBD2 aligns across 7 bases. The CDR3 is made up of 17 amino acids. Looked up from germline, CDR1 is SGDLS and CDR2 is YYNGEE. Trimming removed 4 bases from V and 9 bases from J; junction bases left unmatched: 19. The CDR3 sequence is CASSPPPGRERGSEQFF. The CDR3 coding sequence is TGTGCCAGCAGCCCTCCCCCCGGGCGGGAGAGAGGGAGTGAGCAGTTCTTC.

CDR3 bases: TGTGCCAGCAGCGTAGAGGACGTGGTAGCGGGGGCCCTGGGAGAGACCCAGTACTTC. It specifies CASSVEDVVAGALGETQYF. The chain carries TRBV9 and TRBJ2-5, with 9 bases fitting TRBD2. The V and J ends lost 0 bases and 4 bases, in that order; junction bases with no gene match: 16. Germline V gives CDR1 SGDLS, CDR2 YYNGEE. The length of the CDR3 is 19 residues.

The CDR3 DNA follows: TGTGCCAGCAGCCCCTGGACTAGCGGAAGACAAGAGACCCAGTACTTC. Amino acids: CASSPWTSGRQETQYF. V and J are TRBV11-2 and TRBJ2-5; TRBD2 agrees at 10 bases. The V gene end was trimmed by 5 bases and the J gene end by 2 bases; junction bases not matched to a gene: 8. The germline V gene encodes CDR1 SGHAT and CDR2 FQNNGV. This CDR3 comprises 16 residues.